This T cell receptor beta chain was sequenced during a study of shared clonotypes between healthy human individuals. Study outcomes and limitations: With few donors, the genetic and exposure-history diversity represented was limited. The sole specimen, blood, was sampled, and tissue repertoires likely differ.

V was clipped by 4 bases and J by 5 bases; unmatched bases: 8. Germline V gene lookup returns CDR1 MGHRA and CDR2 YSYEKL. The CDR3 length is 17 residues. Notes on this clone: Its target is unknown.

Data came from immunoSEQ multiplex PCR; TCRdb stores just in-frame clones and leaves some out. The repertoire includes 2 million to 2.5 million clones, approximately 94% of them detected once, and roughly 0.13% sits in the top ten. Sequenced: naive CD4+ T cells sorted from blood. Subset described: CD45RA+ positively selected. The receptor was isolated from a man between 18 and 35 years old in good health. This chain connects TRBV4-1 to TRBJ2-3; TRBD2 aligns across 14 bases. CDR3 sequence: CASSRGTSGRGGDTQYF. Written as DNA, the CDR3 is TGCGCCAGCAGCCGTGGGACTAGCGGGAGAGGGGGAGATACGCAGTATTTT.